The 17 T cell receptor beta chains listed next were all sequenced from one sample in a study of T cell changes during pregnancy in multiple sclerosis. Sequenced by immunoSEQ multiplex PCR; TCRdb stores in-frame clones only, minus some. The sample lists approximately 10,000 clones, 84% seen once, with over 9% in the top ten. The sequencing used CD8+ T cells from peripheral blood mononuclear cells, collected after pregnancy. The receptors were sampled from a female donor in good health, enrolled as a control in a pregnancy study.

The rearrangement links TRBV6-6 to TRBJ2-7; TRBD1 matches at 9 bases. This CDR3 is 15 amino acids long. Germline V gene sequence: CDR1 MNHNY, CDR2 SVGAGI (reference sequence). V gave up 6 bases and J gave up 2 bases; unmatched junction bases: 8. CDR3: CASSTPGQGTYEQYF. The CDR3 nucleotides read TGTGCCAGCAGCACCCCGGGACAGGGCACCTACGAGCAGTACTTC.

The J gene is TRBJ2-5, the V gene TRBV7-9, with TRBD1 as a possible D gene (6 bases). V was cut by 5 bases and J by 0 bases, with 19 bases left in between. Germline V gives CDR1 SEHNR, CDR2 FQNEAQ (reference sequence). The CDR3 covers 17 residues. The CDR3 reads CASSQTRGGIYQETQYF. Written as DNA, the CDR3 is TGTGCCAGCAGCCAAACCCGAGGGGGTATCTACCAAGAGACCCAGTACTTC.

The gene calls are TRBV4-3 and TRBJ2-7, with 9 bases matching TRBD2. This CDR3 comprises 14 residues. Germline-derived CDR1 and CDR2 are LGHNA and YSLEER. The trim removed 4 bases at V and 2 bases at J, leaving 3 bases unmatched. In DNA form, the CDR3 reads TGCGCCAGCAGCCCGCTAGCGGGACCCTACGAGCAGTACTTC. This sequence encodes CASSPLAGPYEQYF.

The rearrangement links TRBV6-4 to TRBJ2-7; TRBD1 matches at 7 bases. Germline V lookup: CDR1 MRHNA, CDR2 SNTAGT. The CDR3 spans 12 residues. Losses at the gene ends were 6 bases for V and 7 bases for J; bases not matched to a gene: 6. CDR3 sequence: CASRPRGLEQYF. The DNA of the CDR3 is TGTGCCAGCAGGCCCAGGGGGTTAGAGCAGTACTTC.

The CDR3 bases are TGTGCCATCAATCTAGCGGGAGGCCTAACCGAGCAGTTCTTC. It specifies CAINLAGGLTEQFF. This chain connects TRBV10-3 to TRBJ2-1, with 11 bases lining up with TRBD2. This CDR3 has 14 residues. Germline CDR1 reads ENHRY; CDR2 reads SYGVKD. V was clipped by 7 bases and J by 10 bases; unmatched bases: 9.

V and J are TRBV5-5 and TRBJ1-6; no clear D gene. The length of the CDR3 is 17 residues. Trimming pared 4 bases from V and 4 bases from J, leaving 18 bases between. Germline V gene data show CDR1 as SGHKS and CDR2 as YYEKEE (reference sequence). CDR3: CASSRVAEYVYNSPLHF. CDR3 DNA: TGTGCCAGCAGCCGGGTGGCGGAGTACGTTTATAATTCACCCCTCCACTTT. The whole variable domain, remainder taken from reference TRBV5-5 and TRBJ1-6, is DAGVTQSPTHLIKTRGQQVTLRCSPISGHKSVSWYQQVLGQGPQFIFQYYEKEERGRGNFPDRFSARQFPNYSSELNVNALLLGDSALYLCASSRVAEYVYNSPLHFGNGTRLTVT.

V and J are TRBV14 and TRBJ2-7, with 8 nucleotides matching TRBD1. Per germline, CDR1 SGHDN and CDR2 FVKESK. The CDR3 is 10 amino acids. Trimming cost V 3 bases and J 12 bases; bases outside gene matches: 1. The CDR3 DNA reads as TGTGCCAGCAGCCAGGACAGGGTGTACTTC. Protein: CASSQDRVYF.

The chain joins TRBV28 to TRBJ2-1, with D maybe TRBD2 (5 bases). With 7 bases removed from V and 4 bases from J, the gap between germline ends came to 23 bases. This CDR3 region has 17 residues. Germline-derived CDR1 and CDR2 are MDHEN and SYDVKM. CDR3 amino acids: CASISITGIPVYNEQFF. Here the CDR3 DNA reads TGTGCCAGCATTTCTATTACGGGGATCCCAGTTTACAATGAGCAGTTCTTC.

This chain links TRBV11-2 with TRBJ2-1; TRBD2 matches 13 bases. The V gene end was trimmed by 7 bases and the J gene end by 10 bases; junction bases not matched to a gene: 7. CDR3 size: 14 residues. Per germline, CDR1 SGHAT and CDR2 FQNNGV. The CDR3 sequence: CASNLGTSGDEQFF. The CDR3, as DNA: TGTGCCAGCAACCTCGGGACTAGCGGGGACGAGCAGTTCTTC.

This clone was found a few times. The chain carries TRBV2 and TRBJ2-3, with 7 bases aligning to TRBD2. The CDR3 is made up of 19 amino acids. The germline V gene encodes CDR1 SNHLY and CDR2 FYNNEI. V shed 2 bases, J shed 1 base, and the junction held 15 bases outside the gene matches. The CDR3 nucleotides read TGTGCCAGCAGTGAAATTCTTCCCGGACTAGGAGCGGGCACAGATACGCAGTATTTT. Residues: CASSEILPGLGAGTDTQYF. The complete variable domain, with remaining parts taken from reference TRBV2 and TRBJ2-3, reads EPEVTQTPSHQVTQMGQEVILRCVPISNHLYFYWYRQILGQKVEFLVSFYNNEISEKSEIFDDQFSVERPDGSNFTLKIRSTKLEDSAMYFCASSEILPGLGAGTDTQYFGPGTRLTVL.

In its sample, this clone was seen once. The chain uses TRBV19 and TRBJ1-5; 10 bases map to TRBD1. Germline CDR1 reads LNHDA; CDR2 reads SQIVND (reference sequence). V was pared by 5 bases and J by 6 bases, with 10 bases of the junction left unmatched. The CDR3 covers 16 residues. The CDR3 DNA sequence: TGTGCCAGTAGTCCCGGAGACAGGGGGCCAAGTCAGCCCCAGCATTTT. It codes for CASSPGDRGPSQPQHF.

The chain links TRBV9 to TRBJ2-5; 8 bases align to TRBD1. The CDR3 extends over 15 amino acids. Trimming cost V 4 bases and J 5 bases; bases outside gene matches: 10. Per germline, CDR1 SGDLS and CDR2 YYNGEE. CDR3: CASSHGQGLLETQYF. For the CDR3, the DNA is TGTGCCAGCAGCCACGGACAGGGTCTGTTGGAGACCCAGTACTTC.

The chain links TRBV6-5 to TRBJ2-7; 10 bases line up with TRBD1. Germline values: CDR1 MNHEY, CDR2 SVGAGI. The CDR3 consists of 14 residues. The trim removed 4 bases at V and 4 bases at J, leaving 4 bases unmatched. CDR3 nucleotide sequence: TGTGCCAGCAGTTGGGACAGGGGTCCATACGAGCAGTACTTC. It codes for CASSWDRGPYEQYF.

CDR3 sequence: CASSNPPGDGYTF. The CDR3 bases are TGTGCCAGTAGTAACCCGCCTGGAGATGGCTACACCTTC. J is TRBJ1-2 and V is TRBV19; D gene ambiguous. Germline V gene data show CDR1 as LNHDA and CDR2 as SQIVND (reference sequence). CDR3 size: 13 residues. Trimming removed 4 bases at V and 6 bases at J, with 12 bases between. The variable domain in full, completed from reference TRBV19 and TRBJ1-2, reads DGGITQSPKYLFRKEGQNVTLSCEQNLNHDAMYWYRQDPGQGLRLIYYSQIVNDFQKGDIAEGYSVSREKKESFPLTVTSAQKNPTAFYLCASSNPPGDGYTFGSGTRLTVV.

The V and J genes are TRBV21-1 and TRBJ1-4. TRBV21-1 corresponds to a pseudogene. The CDR3 is made up of 18 amino acids. DNA of the CDR3: TGTGCCAGCATCTCGGCGGGGTCCCGCAATGCAACTAATGAAAAACTGTTTTTT. It translates to CASISAGSRNATNEKLFF.

The chain combines TRBV28 with TRBJ2-3, with 9 bases that match TRBD2. Germline assignment: CDR1 MDHEN and CDR2 SYDVKM. J gave up 3 bases and V 0 bases, and 4 bases lay outside the gene matches. CDR3 length equals 16 residues. CDR3 bases: TGTGCCAGCAGTTTATGGCTAGCGGGACCAACAGATACGCAGTATTTT. This translates into CASSLWLAGPTDTQYF.

The rearrangement uses TRBV6-5 and TRBJ2-7; D possibly corresponds to TRBD1 (6 bases). This CDR3 spans 15 amino acids. Trimming cost V 1 base and J 3 bases, with 13 bases left between them. Germline V gene sequence: CDR1 MNHEY, CDR2 SVGAGI. CDR3 region: CASSYWQGPFYEQYF. CDR3 DNA: TGTGCCAGCAGTTACTGGCAGGGGCCCTTCTACGAGCAGTACTTC.